The next 7 T cell receptor beta chains were all read from a single sample in a study of cytomegalovirus exposure and HLA in healthy donors. Use of 60 Vbeta and 13 Jbeta primers characterized the PCR. Sequencing used immunoSEQ multiplex PCR; TCRdb keeps in-frame clones, though not all of them. Of 60,000 to 75,000 clones listed, 55% to 75% are singletons. The sample consisted of PBMCs. The receptor source for this set is a woman in her thirties or forties in good health and CMV-seropositive.

V gene TRBV28 combines with J gene TRBJ1-2; TRBD1 is a possible D gene (6 bases). This CDR3 has 15 residues. V was cut by 4 bases and J by 2 bases, with 14 bases left in between. Germline CDR1 is MDHEN and CDR2 is SYDVKM. This CDR3 reads CASSYPARGNYGYTF. The CDR3 nucleotides are TGTGCCAGCAGTTACCCAGCGAGGGGGAACTATGGCTACACCTTC.

The V and J genes are TRBV30 and TRBJ1-4; no reliable D call. V dropped 2 bases and J dropped 5 bases, with 12 bases sitting between them. This CDR3 has 14 amino acids. Per germline, CDR1 GTSNPN and CDR2 SVGIG (reference sequence). The CDR3 protein is CAWSNGSGNEKLFF. The CDR3 bases are TGTGCCTGGAGTAACGGATCGGGGAATGAAAAACTGTTTTTT.

Only a few counts were recorded for this clone. The chain uses TRBV2 and TRBJ2-7, with D possibly TRBD1 on 5 matching bases. This CDR3 has 12 residues. CDR1 SNHLY and CDR2 FYNNEI come from the germline V gene. The ends were cut back, 6 bases at V and 7 bases at J, with 13 bases in the middle. The DNA for the CDR3 is TGTGCCAGCAGCAGGGTGGGATCGGAGCAGTACTTC. It translates to CASSRVGSEQYF.

CDR3: CAISDSLDYNEQFF. The CDR3 DNA follows: TGTGCCATCAGTGACTCACTCGACTACAATGAGCAGTTCTTC. The genes are TRBV10-3 and TRBJ2-1; D uncertain. Germline assignment: CDR1 ENHRY and CDR2 SYGVKD. V was trimmed by 3 bases and J by 3 bases, leaving 9 bases between them. This CDR3 has 14 amino acids.

This sequence joins TRBV10-3 and TRBJ1-2; D is ambiguous. The V gene's germline CDR1 is ENHRY and CDR2 SYGVKD. Deletions cut 7 bases from V and 0 bases from J, with 12 bases between. The CDR3 runs to 14 residues. The CDR3 coding sequence is TGTGCCATCAATAGGGAGGGATCTAACTATGGCTACACCTTC. This translates into CAINREGSNYGYTF.

CDR3 protein: CASSEASGGADTQYF. The CDR3 bases are TGCGCCAGCAGTGAGGCTAGCGGGGGGGCAGATACGCAGTATTTT. The V call is TRBV10-1, the J call TRBJ2-3, with 12 bases identical to TRBD2. The CDR3 is 15 residues long. Germline V lookup: CDR1 WNHNN, CDR2 SYGVQD (reference sequence). V shed 2 bases and J 4 bases; nucleotides not matched to a gene: 1.

This chain connects TRBV15 to TRBJ2-7; 9 bases line up with TRBD1. From germline, CDR1 is LNHNV and CDR2 YYDKDF (reference sequence). After removal of 0 bases from V and 5 bases from J, the junction contained 5 bases not matched to a gene. This CDR3 has 15 residues. The DNA of the CDR3 is TGTGCCACCAGCAGAGACGGGACAGGGTATGACGAGCAGTACTTC. Translation gives CATSRDGTGYDEQYF.